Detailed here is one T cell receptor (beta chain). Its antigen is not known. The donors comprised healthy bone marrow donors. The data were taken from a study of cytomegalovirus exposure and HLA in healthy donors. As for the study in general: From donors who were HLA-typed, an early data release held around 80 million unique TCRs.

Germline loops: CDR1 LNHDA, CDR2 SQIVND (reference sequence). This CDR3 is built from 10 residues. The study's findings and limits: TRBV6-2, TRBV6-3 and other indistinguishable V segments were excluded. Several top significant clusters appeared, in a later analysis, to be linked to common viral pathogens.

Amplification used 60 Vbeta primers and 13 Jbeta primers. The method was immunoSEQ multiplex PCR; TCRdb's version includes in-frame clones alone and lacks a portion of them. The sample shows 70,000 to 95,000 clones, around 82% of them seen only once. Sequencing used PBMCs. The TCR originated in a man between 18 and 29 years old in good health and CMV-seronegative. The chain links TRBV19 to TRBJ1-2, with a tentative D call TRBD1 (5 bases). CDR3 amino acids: CATENYGYTF. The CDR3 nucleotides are TGTGCGACAGAGAACTATGGCTACACCTTC.